Listed below are T cell receptor beta chains from one sample, sequenced in a study of technical replicates of blood from several donors. TCRdb's table, derived via immunoSEQ multiplex PCR, lists solely in-frame clones and lacks some. The sample lists about 72,000 clones; 95% were seen once. Input material: T cells isolated from PBMCs. The receptors were sampled from a human donor in good health. The CDR3 runs from the conserved cysteine through the conserved F or W. Each record gives: J gene, D gene, clone size, V gene, CDR3 protein, CDR3 DNA. The D gene is left open where the match is weak. Where a row states a size, it is once, few, many or the class of an expanded clone; other rows omit it.

j_gene: TRBJ2-3; d_gene: -; abundance: -; v_gene: TRBV5-1; CDR3aa: CASSLASTDTQYF; CDR3nt: TGCGCCAGCAGCTTGGCTAGCACAGATACGCAGTATTTT
j_gene: TRBJ1-1; d_gene: TRBD1; abundance: once; v_gene: TRBV13; CDR3aa: CASSFTGEWDTEAFF; CDR3nt: TGTGCCAGCAGCTTTACAGGGGAATGGGACACTGAAGCTTTCTTT
j_gene: TRBJ1-4; d_gene: -; abundance: -; v_gene: TRBV6-1; CDR3aa: CASSEFLLGDNEKLFF; CDR3nt: TGTGCCAGCAGTGAATTCTTATTAGGGGATAATGAAAAACTGTTTTTT
j_gene: TRBJ1-4; d_gene: TRBD1; abundance: -; v_gene: TRBV5-1; CDR3aa: CASSRTGATNEKLFF; CDR3nt: TGCGCCAGCAGCAGGACAGGAGCAACTAATGAAAAACTGTTTTTT
j_gene: TRBJ2-1; d_gene: -; abundance: -; v_gene: TRBV10-1; CDR3aa: CASARGDEQFF; CDR3nt: TGCGCCAGCGCCAGGGGGGATGAGCAGTTCTTC
j_gene: TRBJ2-7; d_gene: TRBD2; abundance: once; v_gene: TRBV7-2; CDR3aa: CASRPPGLGTYEQYF; CDR3nt: TGTGCCAGCAGGCCACCGGGACTAGGTACCTACGAGCAGTACTTC
j_gene: TRBJ2-6; d_gene: TRBD1; abundance: -; v_gene: TRBV19; CDR3aa: CASSGTGGSGANVLTF; CDR3nt: TGTGCCAGTAGTGGGACAGGGGGATCTGGGGCCAACGTCCTGACTTTC
j_gene: TRBJ1-2; d_gene: TRBD1; abundance: -; v_gene: TRBV30; CDR3aa: CAWSVDRDRGYTF; CDR3nt: TGTGCCTGGAGTGTCGACAGGGACCGGGGCTACACCTTC
j_gene: TRBJ1-5; d_gene: -; abundance: -; v_gene: TRBV29-1; CDR3aa: CSVEDADNQPQHF; CDR3nt: TGCAGCGTTGAAGATGCAGATAATCAGCCCCAGCATTTT
j_gene: TRBJ1-5; d_gene: TRBD1; abundance: -; v_gene: TRBV6-5; CDR3aa: CASRRQGGSNQPQHF; CDR3nt: TGTGCCAGCAGGAGACAGGGGGGAAGCAATCAGCCCCAGCATTTT
j_gene: TRBJ2-2; d_gene: -; abundance: -; v_gene: TRBV29-1; CDR3aa: CSVQRGDGELFF; CDR3nt: TGCAGCGTCCAACGCGGGGACGGGGAGCTGTTTTTT
j_gene: TRBJ2-6; d_gene: -; abundance: -; v_gene: TRBV5-4; CDR3aa: CASSWRPNSGANVLTF; CDR3nt: TGTGCCAGCAGCTGGAGACCCAACTCTGGGGCCAACGTCCTGACTTTC
j_gene: TRBJ2-7; d_gene: -; abundance: -; v_gene: TRBV11-2; CDR3aa: CASSSRLELYEQYF; CDR3nt: TGTGCCAGCAGCTCCCGACTCGAACTCTACGAGCAGTACTTC
j_gene: TRBJ1-1; d_gene: TRBD1; abundance: once; v_gene: TRBV10-3; CDR3aa: CAISRDSIMNTEAFF; CDR3nt: TGTGCCATCAGCCGGGACAGCATCATGAACACTGAAGCTTTCTTT
j_gene: TRBJ2-2; d_gene: TRBD1; abundance: -; v_gene: TRBV27; CDR3aa: CASSLKGQGAGTGELFF; CDR3nt: TGTGCCAGCAGTTTGAAGGGACAGGGGGCGGGCACCGGGGAGCTGTTTTTT
j_gene: TRBJ1-2; d_gene: -; abundance: -; v_gene: TRBV19; CDR3aa: CASTTTANGYTF; CDR3nt: TGTGCCAGTACTACCACCGCTAATGGCTACACCTTC